A single sample is the source of the 5 T cell receptor beta chains below, sequenced in a study of technical replicates of blood from several donors. The method was immunoSEQ multiplex PCR; TCRdb's version includes in-frame clones alone and lacks a portion of them. Among more than 70,000 clones listed, 90% to 95% were seen once. Sequenced input: T cells isolated from PBMCs. These receptors were obtained from a human donor in good health.

Here the CDR3 DNA reads TGTGCCAGCAGTCCCGGGACAGGGGCGCGTGGCTACACCTTC. The encoded protein is CASSPGTGARGYTF. The chain joins TRBV27 to TRBJ1-2; 10 bases line up with TRBD1. Germline CDR1 and CDR2: MNHEY and SMNVEV (reference sequence). V lost 5 bases and J lost 7; bases outside the gene matches: 7. The CDR3 has 14 residues.

This chain links TRBV7-9 with TRBJ2-7; D ambiguous. Germline V gene data show CDR1 as SEHNR and CDR2 as FQNEAQ (reference sequence). This CDR3 is 14 amino acids long. The V gene lost 5 bases and the J gene lost 2 bases, with 13 bases spanning the gap. The CDR3, as DNA: TGTGCCAGCAGCCAAGATAGACGGGCCTACGAGCAGTACTTC. This translates into CASSQDRRAYEQYF.

The chain recombines TRBV28 with TRBJ2-1; the D is unclear. V was trimmed by 3 bases and J by 2 bases, leaving 8 bases between them. Germline V gene data show CDR1 as MDHEN and CDR2 as SYDVKM. CDR3 length: 14 amino acids. The CDR3, as DNA: TGTGCCAGCAGTTTGCTACCTCCCTACAATGAGCAGTTCTTC. Its protein is CASSLLPPYNEQFF.

This chain uses TRBV10-3 with TRBJ2-3, with 8 bases aligning to TRBD2. The junction had 9 bases not matched to a gene; V was cut back by 4 bases and J by 6 bases. The CDR3 has 15 amino acids. CDR1 and CDR2 from the germline V gene are ENHRY and SYGVKD. CDR3 DNA sequence: TGTGCCATCAGTGCTGAAGCGGGGGTTTTTGATACGCAGTATTTT. The encoded protein is CAISAEAGVFDTQYF.

V is TRBV19 and J is TRBJ1-5, with a weak D call TRBD1 (5 bases). CDR3 length equals 14 residues. The germline CDR1 and CDR2 sequences are LNHDA and SQIVND (reference sequence). V was trimmed by 6 bases and J by 5 bases, leaving 14 bases between them. This CDR3 is CASRSRTLDQPQHF. The CDR3 nucleotides read TGTGCCAGTAGATCAAGGACACTCGATCAGCCCCAGCATTTT.